This T cell receptor (beta chain) was observed in a study of neurological immune-mediated disorders. Broader study findings: HTLV-1-associated myelopathy had the most TCR clonal expansion, while multiple sclerosis had the least, a level that fell below healthy controls. The expanded clones of different subjects shared no CDR3 amino acid sequences (suggesting private repertoires in all groups).

The germline V gene has CDR1 LNHNV and CDR2 YYDKDF (reference sequence). This CDR3 has 18 residues. This clonotype was detected ten times or more. What it recognizes is unknown. A read error may account for a junction end that differs from germline. The cDNA came from 5'RACE, which used 10-nucleotide random UMIs. TCRdb re-analysed the 5' RACE reads in MiXCR, keeping a single row per CDR3 protein. The table lists 40,000 to 50,000 distinct CDR3 sequences, 1.5% to 2% of them singletons. The V gene is TRBV15, the J gene TRBJ1-5, with a possible D match to TRBD1 (5 bases). Material: PBMCs. The receptor comes from a woman aged 40 to 50 with multiple sclerosis. CDR3 in amino acids: CATSRDFPGTESNQPQHF. CDR3 coding DNA: TGTGCCACCAGCCGAGATTTTCCAGGGACCGAGAGCAATCAGCCCCAGCATTTT.